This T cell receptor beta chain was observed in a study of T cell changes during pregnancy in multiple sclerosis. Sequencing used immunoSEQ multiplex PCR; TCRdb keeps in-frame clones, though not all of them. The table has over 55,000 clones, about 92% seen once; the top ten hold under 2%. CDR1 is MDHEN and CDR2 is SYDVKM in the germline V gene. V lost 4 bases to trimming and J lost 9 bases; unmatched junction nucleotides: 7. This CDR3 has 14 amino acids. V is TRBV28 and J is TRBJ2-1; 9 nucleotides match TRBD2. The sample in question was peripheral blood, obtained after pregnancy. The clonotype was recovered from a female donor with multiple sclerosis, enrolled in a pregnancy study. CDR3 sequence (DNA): TGTGCCAGCAGTTCCCCTGGACTAGCGCCTGAGCAGTTCTTC. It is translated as CASSSPGLAPEQFF.